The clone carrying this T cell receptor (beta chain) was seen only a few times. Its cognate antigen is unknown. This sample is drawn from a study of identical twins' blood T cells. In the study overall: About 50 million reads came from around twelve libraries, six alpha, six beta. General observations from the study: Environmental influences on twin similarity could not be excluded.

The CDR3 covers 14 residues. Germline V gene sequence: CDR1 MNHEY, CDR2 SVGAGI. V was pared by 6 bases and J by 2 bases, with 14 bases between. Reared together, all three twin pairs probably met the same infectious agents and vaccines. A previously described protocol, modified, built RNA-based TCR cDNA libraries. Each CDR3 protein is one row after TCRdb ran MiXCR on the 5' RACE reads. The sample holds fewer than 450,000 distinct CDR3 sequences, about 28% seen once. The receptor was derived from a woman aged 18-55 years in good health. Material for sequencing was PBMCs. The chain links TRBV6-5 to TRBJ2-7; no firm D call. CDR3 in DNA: TGTGCCAGCAGGAAGGGTACGCTAACCTACGAGCAGTACTTC. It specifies CASRKGTLTYEQYF.